The clone carrying this TCR beta chain was found a few times. There are 14 residues in the CDR3. Germline values: CDR1 KGHSH, CDR2 LQKENI. Trimming took 4 bases from V and 5 from J; bases not matched to a gene: 4. This entry belongs to a study of cytomegalovirus exposure and HLA in healthy donors. It was with 60 Vbeta and 13 Jbeta primers that the PCR ran. Some clones are missing from TCRdb's copy, which holds only in-frame ones; the method was immunoSEQ multiplex PCR. The sample shows roughly 200,000 clones, about three quarters of them seen only once. This rearrangement joins TRBV18 to TRBJ2-7; the match to TRBD2 covers 11 bases. Sequences were obtained from PBMCs. The receptor was derived from a woman aged 60-75 years in good health and CMV-seropositive. CDR3 sequence (DNA): TGTGCCAGCTCACTAGCGGGGGGGTCCAACGAGCAGTACTTC. Translating gives CASSLAGGSNEQYF. The whole variable domain, filled in from reference TRBV18 and TRBJ2-7, reads NAGVMQNPRHLVRRRGQEARLRCSPMKGHSHVYWYRQLPEEGLKFMVYLQKENIIDESGMPKERFSAEFPKEGPSILRIQQVVRGDSAAYFCASSLAGGSNEQYFGPGTRLTVT.